One TCR beta chain is described in this entry. As yet, its antigen is unknown. This specimen belongs to a study of blood T cells in healthy people across ages. Germline CDR1 reads MNHEY; CDR2 reads SVGAGI. The CDR3 extends over 18 amino acids. Trimming removed 2 bases from V and 0 bases from J, with 17 bases in between. Sample-barcoded 5' priming and a J-beta primer mix drove a second PCR of about 6 to 12 cycles. Carrying 12 random nucleotides, a template-switch adaptor labeled each individual cDNA molecule. At least 3 million CDR3-containing paired-end reads were obtained per sample. Each CDR3 protein is one row after TCRdb ran MiXCR on the 5' RACE reads. The top ten hold roughly 25% of the sample, which has about 900,000 distinct CDR3 sequences, 62% seen once. General study points: Strongly correlated with naive T cell percentage was TCR beta diversity. Measured against age, TCR beta diversity per million T cells decreased in a roughly linear manner.

This clonotype was sampled from a man aged 25 to 40 in good health. This chain links TRBV6-5 with TRBJ1-5, with TRBD1 as a possible D gene (5 bases). The sequenced sample was blood. The CDR3 nucleotides are TGTGCCAGCAGTTACCTGGTAAGGGGCGGGTATAGCAATCAGCCCCAGCATTTT. Protein: CASSYLVRGGYSNQPQHF.